The rows below give T cell receptor beta chains drawn from one sample of a study of chemoradiotherapy in HPV16-positive cancers. Repertoires were generated with immunoSEQ multiplex PCR, while TCRdb's copy carries only in-frame clones and drops some. The table records about 15,000 clones, 60% to 85% of them present only once. This sample was gathered from a patient who underwent chemoradiotherapy. The source of these receptors is a human donor with HPV-associated anogenital cancer. Each CDR3 is given with its conserved first and last residue. The D gene is left open where the match is weak. Expanded clones get a size class; other rows say once, few or many, or leave the size out.

abundance,j_gene,v_gene,d_gene,CDR3nt,CDR3aa
once,TRBJ1-2,TRBV6-5,-,TGTGCCAGCAGTTTCGACAGAAAAGCGTTTCCCGGCTACACCTTC,CASSFDRKAFPGYTF
-,TRBJ1-5,TRBV5-1,-,TGCGCCAGCAGCTTGGAAGGGGACAATCAGCCCCAGCATTTT,CASSLEGDNQPQHF
-,TRBJ1-1,TRBV5-1,-,TGCGCCAGCAGCCCCGGGGCGTTTGGGAGCACTGAAGCTTTCTTT,CASSPGAFGSTEAFF
-,TRBJ1-6,TRBV5-1,TRBD1,TGCGCCAGCAGCTTCGGAGGGACAGGGAGATTAGGAAATTCACCCCTCCACTTT,CASSFGGTGRLGNSPLHF
-,TRBJ2-1,TRBV18,-,TGTGCCAGCTCACCACCGAAAGGGGGCTCCTACAATGAGCAGTTCTTC,CASSPPKGGSYNEQFF
once,TRBJ2-1,TRBV5-1,-,TGCGCCAGCAGCTGGAGGTCCGGTTACAATGAGCAGTTCTTC,CASSWRSGYNEQFF
-,TRBJ1-2,TRBV7-2,-,TGTGCCAGCAGAGACTCCTCGGGAGCGTTGGGCTACACCTTC,CASRDSSGALGYTF
once,TRBJ2-5,TRBV13,-,TGTGCCAGCAGCCGGGGACTGCCCGGGGAGACCCAGTACTTC,CASSRGLPGETQYF
-,TRBJ1-2,TRBV20-1,-,TGCAGTGCTAGAGTCGCCTATGGCTACACCTTC,CSARVAYGYTF
-,TRBJ2-3,TRBV5-1,-,TGCGCCAGCAGCTTGGCAAAAGAAGGAGATACGCAGTATTTT,CASSLAKEGDTQYF
-,TRBJ1-5,TRBV4-1,-,TGCGCCAGCAGCCAAGTCCCCTCCAATCAGCCCCAGCATTTT,CASSQVPSNQPQHF
-,TRBJ2-7,TRBV7-6,TRBD2,TGTGCCAGCAGCTTAGGGGCGGGGGAATACGAGCAGTACTTC,CASSLGAGEYEQYF
-,TRBJ1-2,TRBV7-3,TRBD1,TGTGCCAGCAGTCGCCATGGGGACAGCGGCTACACCTTC,CASSRHGDSGYTF
-,TRBJ2-5,TRBV28,TRBD1,TGTGCCAGCAGTCCCTGGACAGGGGGCGCAGAGACCCAGTACTTC,CASSPWTGGAETQYF
-,TRBJ1-5,TRBV2,-,TGTGCCAGCAGTGAAGCGACCAGCTTAAATCAGCCCCAGCATTTT,CASSEATSLNQPQHF
-,TRBJ1-2,TRBV7-2,TRBD1,TGTGCCAGCAGCTTGGACAGGGTCTATGGCTACACCTTC,CASSLDRVYGYTF